A selection of T cell receptor beta chains follows, all from one sample in a study of T cell responses to AZD1222 COVID-19 vaccine. The method was immunoSEQ multiplex PCR; TCRdb's version includes in-frame clones alone and lacks a portion of them. This sample has some 86,000 clones, with 75% to 85% found just once. The sequencing used peripheral blood, collected on day 0 of AZD1222 vaccination. All receptors come from an adult in good health. Each CDR3 is given with its conserved first and last residue. Each record gives: CDR3 length, J gene, D gene, V gene, clone size, CDR3 protein, CDR3 DNA. D genes are given only for firm matches. Part of the rows lack a size; the others show once, few, many or a class for expanded clones.

16 | TRBJ1-3 | NA | TRBV7-8 | few | CASSSRVSVSGNTIYF | TGTGCCAGCAGCTCCAGGGTCTCCGTCTCTGGAAACACCATATATTTT
12 | TRBJ2-1 | TRBD2 | TRBV27 | NA | CASSLGGWEQFF | TGTGCCAGCAGTTTGGGGGGGTGGGAGCAGTTCTTC
17 | TRBJ2-1 | TRBD2 | TRBV7-9 | few | CASSLARGGRRKEEQFF | TGTGCCAGCAGCTTAGCTCGGGGCGGGAGAAGGAAGGAGGAGCAGTTCTTC
11 | TRBJ2-7 | NA | TRBV14 | once | CASSQVDEQYF | TGTGCCAGCAGCCAAGTAGACGAGCAGTACTTC
16 | TRBJ1-1 | NA | TRBV19 | NA | CASSTIGQHPRTEAFF | TGTGCCAGTAGTACCATCGGCCAGCACCCGAGGACTGAAGCTTTCTTT
14 | TRBJ1-2 | NA | TRBV29-1 | once | CSVEEPGLIYGYTF | TGCAGCGTTGAAGAGCCGGGACTGATCTATGGCTACACCTTC
14 | TRBJ2-3 | NA | TRBV5-1 | NA | CASSLGQSTDTQYF | TGCGCCAGCAGCTTGGGACAGAGCACAGATACGCAGTATTTT
15 | TRBJ2-1 | TRBD2 | TRBV27 | NA | CASSSIAGGNNEQFF | TGTGCCAGCAGTTCCATAGCGGGGGGAAACAATGAGCAGTTCTTC
15 | TRBJ2-1 | TRBD2 | TRBV5-1 | NA | CASSLLAGVYNEQFF | TGCGCCAGCAGCTTGCTAGCGGGAGTCTACAATGAGCAGTTCTTC
13 | TRBJ1-1 | NA | TRBV25-1 | NA | CASSDPTRRQAFF | TGTGCCAGCAGTGACCCGACCCGCCGGCAAGCTTTCTTT
15 | TRBJ2-5 | NA | TRBV24-1 | NA | CATSDLGPSKETQYF | TGTGCCACCAGTGATTTAGGTCCTAGTAAGGAGACCCAGTACTTC
17 | TRBJ2-6 | NA | TRBV10-3 | NA | CAIRDDSTNSGANVLTF | TGTGCCATCAGAGATGACAGCACCAACTCTGGGGCCAACGTCCTGACTTTC
16 | TRBJ2-7 | NA | TRBV23-1 | NA | CASGPLEGGKSYEQYF | TGCGCCAGCGGTCCGCTTGAGGGGGGAAAATCCTACGAGCAGTACTTC
15 | TRBJ2-3 | NA | TRBV15 | NA | CATSREGRYTDTQYF | TGTGCCACCAGCAGAGAGGGACGGTACACAGATACGCAGTATTTT